There are many counts of the clone carrying this T cell receptor (beta chain). What it recognizes is unknown. The time point denotes: sample taken at primary tumor resection. Unsorted whole RNA samples from tumor, nontumor lung or frozen PBMC were sequenced. The data belong to a study of spatial heterogeneity in lung cancer. Across the study: Detection of beta-chain sequences consistently exceeded that of alpha-chain sequences. In the raw reads, each unique TCR and UMI combination was present more than ten times on average. Findings and limits, study-wide: Whereas they appeared in blood less at follow-up, ubiquitous expanded tumor TCRs appeared there more at resection.

Trimming removed 4 bases from V and 0 bases from J, with 6 bases in between. Germline CDR1 is LGHDT and CDR2 is YNNKEL (reference sequence). The CDR3 length is 14 residues. Every cDNA TCR molecule received its own unique molecular identifier. TCRdb processed the 5' RACE reads anew with MiXCR; each CDR3 protein has one entry. The table includes about 36,000 distinct CDR3 sequences, around 5.2% detected once. The sequencing used PBMCs, collected at surgery. The chain is built from TRBV3-1 and TRBJ2-2; D is uncertain. This receptor was taken from a female donor with early-stage non-small cell lung cancer. CDR3 protein: CASSPLANTGELFF. CDR3 in DNA: TGTGCCAGCAGCCCGCTAGCGAACACCGGGGAGCTGTTTTTT.